This T cell receptor beta chain was captured by sequencing in a study of OX40 agonist ivuxolimab in advanced cancers. Study-level background: Anti-PD-1, anti-PD-L1 or anti-CTLA-4 therapy given earlier was allowed, and approximately 40% had some.

A note on this clone: Its matching antigen is unknown. The sample contains more than one DNA sequence encoding this CDR3.

TCRdb keeps only in-frame clones here, not all; method: immunoSEQ multiplex PCR. The sample includes roughly 71,000 clones, roughly 85% of them seen just once. Sampled blood was obtained at baseline, cycle 4 day 1, and cycle 7 day 1. Findings and caveats of the study: Among the lowest peripheral clonal expansion occurred in 0.1-3.0 mg/kg partial responders. With doses of 0.1 to 3.0 mg/kg, CD4+ and CD8+ blood T cells had undergone clonal expansion by week 6.

After removal of 5 bases from V and 6 bases from J, the junction contained 19 bases not matched to a gene. Germline V gives CDR1 SGHNT, CDR2 YYREEE (reference sequence). CDR3 length: 17 residues. The sample consisted of CD4+ or CD8+ T cells sorted from blood, taken in a trial of the OX40 agonist ivuxolimab. The TCR originated in an adult with an advanced solid tumor such as melanoma, head and neck, liver or kidney cancer. The genes are TRBV5-4 and TRBJ2-7, with 8 bases aligning to TRBD1. The CDR3 DNA sequence: TGTGCCAGCAGTCCTGGGACAGGCGCTACTGTGCTTGGCGAGCAGTACTTC. It translates to CASSPGTGATVLGEQYF.